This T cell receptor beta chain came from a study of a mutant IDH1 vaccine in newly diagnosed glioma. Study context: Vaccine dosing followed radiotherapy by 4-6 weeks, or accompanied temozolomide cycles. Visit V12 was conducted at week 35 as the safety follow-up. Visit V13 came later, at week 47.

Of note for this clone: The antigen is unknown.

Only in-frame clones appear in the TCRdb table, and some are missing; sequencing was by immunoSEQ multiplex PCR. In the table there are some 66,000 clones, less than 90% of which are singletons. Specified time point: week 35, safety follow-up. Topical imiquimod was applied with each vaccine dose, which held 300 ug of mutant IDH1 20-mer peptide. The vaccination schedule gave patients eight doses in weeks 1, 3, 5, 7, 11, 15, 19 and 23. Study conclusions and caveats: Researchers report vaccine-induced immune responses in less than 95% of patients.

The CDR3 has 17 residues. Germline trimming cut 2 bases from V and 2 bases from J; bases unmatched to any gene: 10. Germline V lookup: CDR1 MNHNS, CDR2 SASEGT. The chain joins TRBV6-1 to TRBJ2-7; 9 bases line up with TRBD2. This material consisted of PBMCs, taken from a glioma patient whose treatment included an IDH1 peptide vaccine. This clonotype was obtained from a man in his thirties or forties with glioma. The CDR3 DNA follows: TGTGCCAGCAGTGAATTAGCGGGGGACGACCGGGCCTACGAGCAGTACTTC. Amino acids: CASSELAGDDRAYEQYF.